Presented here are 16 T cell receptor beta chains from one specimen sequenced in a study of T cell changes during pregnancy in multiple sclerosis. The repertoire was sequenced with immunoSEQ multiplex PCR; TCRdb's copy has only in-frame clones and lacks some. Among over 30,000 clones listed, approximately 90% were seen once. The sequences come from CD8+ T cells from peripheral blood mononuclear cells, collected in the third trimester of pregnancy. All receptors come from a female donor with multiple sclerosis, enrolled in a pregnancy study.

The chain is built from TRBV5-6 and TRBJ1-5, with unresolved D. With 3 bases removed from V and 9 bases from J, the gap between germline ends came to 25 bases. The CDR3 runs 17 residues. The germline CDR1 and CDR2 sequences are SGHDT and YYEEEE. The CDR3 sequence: CASSSLRGTGSLGPQHF. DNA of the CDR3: TGTGCCAGCAGCTCGCTGCGGGGTACTGGATCCTTGGGGCCCCAGCATTTT.

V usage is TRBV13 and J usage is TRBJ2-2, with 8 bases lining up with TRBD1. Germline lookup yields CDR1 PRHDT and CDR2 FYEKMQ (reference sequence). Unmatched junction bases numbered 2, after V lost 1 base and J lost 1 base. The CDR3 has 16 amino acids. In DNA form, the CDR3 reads TGTGCCAGCAGCTTAGTGGACAGGGAGAACACCGGGGAGCTGTTTTTT. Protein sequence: CASSLVDRENTGELFF.

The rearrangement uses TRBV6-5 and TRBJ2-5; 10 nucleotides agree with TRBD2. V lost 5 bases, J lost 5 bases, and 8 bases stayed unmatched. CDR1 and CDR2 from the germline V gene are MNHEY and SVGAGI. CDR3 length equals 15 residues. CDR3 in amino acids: CASSRIAGGPETQYF. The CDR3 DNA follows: TGTGCCAGCAGTCGAATAGCGGGGGGACCGGAGACCCAGTACTTC.

The CDR3 DNA is TGTGCCAGCAGTCCGAGACAGGGGTGGACTGAAGCTTTCTTT. Its protein is CASSPRQGWTEAFF. The chain recombines TRBV5-4 with TRBJ1-1; the match to TRBD1 covers 8 bases. The ends lost 5 bases at V and 5 bases at J; junction bases unmatched: 8. CDR1 is SGHNT and CDR2 is YYREEE in the germline V gene (reference sequence). The CDR3 length is 14 residues.

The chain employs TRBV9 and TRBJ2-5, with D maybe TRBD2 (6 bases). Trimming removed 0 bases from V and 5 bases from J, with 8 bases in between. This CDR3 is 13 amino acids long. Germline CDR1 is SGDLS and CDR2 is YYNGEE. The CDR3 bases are TGTGCCAGCAGCGTAGGGGGGGAGGAGACCCAGTACTTC. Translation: CASSVGGEETQYF.

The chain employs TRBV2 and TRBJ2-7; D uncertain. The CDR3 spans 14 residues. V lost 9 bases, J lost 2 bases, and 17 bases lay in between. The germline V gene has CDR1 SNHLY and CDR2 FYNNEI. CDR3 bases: TGTGCCAGAGGCGATCGGGTCATCCCCTACGAGCAGTACTTC. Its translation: CARGDRVIPYEQYF.

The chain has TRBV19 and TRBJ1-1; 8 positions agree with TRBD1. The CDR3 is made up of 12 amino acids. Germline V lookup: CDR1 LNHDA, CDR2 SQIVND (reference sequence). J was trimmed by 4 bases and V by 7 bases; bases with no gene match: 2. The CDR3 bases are TGTGCCAGTACGACAGGGGCCACTGAAGCTTTCTTT. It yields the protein CASTTGATEAFF.

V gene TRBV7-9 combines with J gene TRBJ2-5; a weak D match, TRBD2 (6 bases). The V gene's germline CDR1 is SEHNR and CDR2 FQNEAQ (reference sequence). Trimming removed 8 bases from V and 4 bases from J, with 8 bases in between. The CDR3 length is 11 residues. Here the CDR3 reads CASAGGETQYF. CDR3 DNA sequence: TGTGCCAGCGCCGGGGGAGAGACCCAGTACTTC.

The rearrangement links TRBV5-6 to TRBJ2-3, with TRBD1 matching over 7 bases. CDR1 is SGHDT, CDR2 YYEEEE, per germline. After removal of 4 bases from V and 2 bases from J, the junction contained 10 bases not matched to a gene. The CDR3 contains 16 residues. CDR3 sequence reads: CASSVAGTENTDTQYF. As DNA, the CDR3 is TGTGCCAGCAGCGTAGCCGGGACAGAAAACACAGATACGCAGTATTTT.

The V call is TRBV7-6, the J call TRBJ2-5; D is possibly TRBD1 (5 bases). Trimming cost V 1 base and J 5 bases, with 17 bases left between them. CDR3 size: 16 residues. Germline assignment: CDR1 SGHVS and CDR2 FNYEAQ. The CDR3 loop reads CASSLEYTGGLETQYF. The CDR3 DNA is TGTGCCAGCAGCTTAGAGTACACAGGTGGTTTGGAGACCCAGTACTTC.

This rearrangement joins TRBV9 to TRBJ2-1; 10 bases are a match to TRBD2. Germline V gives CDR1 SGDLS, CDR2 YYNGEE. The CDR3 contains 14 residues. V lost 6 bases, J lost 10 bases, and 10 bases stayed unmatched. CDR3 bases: TGTGCCAGCAACGAAGCGGGGGGGCCCTACGAGCAGTTCTTC. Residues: CASNEAGGPYEQFF.

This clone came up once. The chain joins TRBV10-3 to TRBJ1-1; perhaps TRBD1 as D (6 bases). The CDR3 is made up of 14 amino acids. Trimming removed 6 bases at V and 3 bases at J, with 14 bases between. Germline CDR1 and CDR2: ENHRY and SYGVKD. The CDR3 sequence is CAIRDDRWHTEAFF. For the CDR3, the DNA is TGTGCCATCAGGGATGACAGGTGGCACACTGAAGCTTTCTTT.

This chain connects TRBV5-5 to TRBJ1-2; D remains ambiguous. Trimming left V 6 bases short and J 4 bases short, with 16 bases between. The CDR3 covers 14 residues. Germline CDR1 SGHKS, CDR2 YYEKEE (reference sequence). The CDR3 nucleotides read TGTGCCAGCATCCCTACCCCCATACTCTATGGCTACACCTTC. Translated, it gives CASIPTPILYGYTF.

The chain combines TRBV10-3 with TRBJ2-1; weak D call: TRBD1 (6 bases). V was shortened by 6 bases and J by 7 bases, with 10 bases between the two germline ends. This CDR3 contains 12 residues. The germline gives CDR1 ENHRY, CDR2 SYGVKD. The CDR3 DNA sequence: TGTGCCATCAGGGGAAGGGGGAATGAGCAGTTCTTC. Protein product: CAIRGRGNEQFF.

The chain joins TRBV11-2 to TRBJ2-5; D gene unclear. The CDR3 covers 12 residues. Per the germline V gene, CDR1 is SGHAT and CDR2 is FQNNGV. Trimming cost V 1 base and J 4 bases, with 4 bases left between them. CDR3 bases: TGTGCCAGCAGCTTAGTAGTAGAGACCCAGTACTTC. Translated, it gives CASSLVVETQYF.

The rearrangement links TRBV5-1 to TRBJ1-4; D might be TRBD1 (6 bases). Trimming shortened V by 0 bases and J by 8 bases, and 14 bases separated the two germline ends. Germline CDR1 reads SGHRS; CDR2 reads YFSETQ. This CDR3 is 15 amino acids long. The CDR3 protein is CASSLGTGSLEKLFF. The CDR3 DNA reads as TGCGCCAGCAGCTTGGGTACAGGGTCCCTAGAAAAACTGTTTTTT.